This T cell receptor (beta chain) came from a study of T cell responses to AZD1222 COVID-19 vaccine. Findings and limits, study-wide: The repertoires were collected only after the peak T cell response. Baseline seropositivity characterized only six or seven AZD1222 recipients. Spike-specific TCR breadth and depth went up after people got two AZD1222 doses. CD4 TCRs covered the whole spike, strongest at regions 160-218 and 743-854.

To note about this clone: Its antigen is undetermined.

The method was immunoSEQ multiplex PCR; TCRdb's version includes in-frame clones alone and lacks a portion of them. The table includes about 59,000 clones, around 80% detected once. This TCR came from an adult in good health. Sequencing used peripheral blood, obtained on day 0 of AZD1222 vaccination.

CDR3 in amino acids: CASSLRGFVTDTQYF. The CDR3 DNA follows: TGTGCCAGCAGCCTCAGGGGGTTCGTCACAGATACGCAGTATTTT. This chain joins TRBV3-1 (or the pseudogene TRBV3-2) and TRBJ2-3; 7 bases map to TRBD1. The germline V gene has CDR1 LGHDT and CDR2 YNNKEL (reference sequence). The CDR3 contains 15 residues. The V gene end was trimmed by 4 bases and the J gene end by 2 bases; junction bases not matched to a gene: 6.